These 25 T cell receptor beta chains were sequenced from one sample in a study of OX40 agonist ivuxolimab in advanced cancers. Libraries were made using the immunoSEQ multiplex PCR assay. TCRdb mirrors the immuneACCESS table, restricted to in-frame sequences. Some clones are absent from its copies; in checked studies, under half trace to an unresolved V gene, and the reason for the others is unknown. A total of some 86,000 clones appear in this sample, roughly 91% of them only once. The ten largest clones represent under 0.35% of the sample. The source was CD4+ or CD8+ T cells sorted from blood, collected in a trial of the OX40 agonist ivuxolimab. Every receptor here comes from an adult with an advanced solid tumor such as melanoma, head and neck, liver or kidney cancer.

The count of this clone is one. CDR3 DNA sequence: TGTGCCAGCATCCGACTAGCGGGGGCCTTCAATGAGCAGTTCTTC. Its translation is CASIRLAGAFNEQFF. The rearrangement uses TRBV6-6 and TRBJ2-1, with 12 nucleotides matching TRBD2. CDR3 length: 15 amino acids. CDR1 MNHNY and CDR2 SVGAGI come from the germline V gene (reference sequence). J lost 6 bases, V lost 7 bases, and 7 bases had no gene match.

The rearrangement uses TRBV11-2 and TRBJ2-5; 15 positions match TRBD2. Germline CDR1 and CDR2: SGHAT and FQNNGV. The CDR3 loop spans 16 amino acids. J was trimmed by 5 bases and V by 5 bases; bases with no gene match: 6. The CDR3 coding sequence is TGTGCCAGCAGCCCAAGGACTAGCGGGGGGGTGGAGACCCAGTACTTC. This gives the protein CASSPRTSGGVETQYF.

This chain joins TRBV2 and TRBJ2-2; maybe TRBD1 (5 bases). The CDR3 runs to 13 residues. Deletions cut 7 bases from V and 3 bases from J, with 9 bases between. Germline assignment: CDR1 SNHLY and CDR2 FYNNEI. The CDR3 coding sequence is TGTGCCAGCAAGACAGAGCACACCGGGGAGCTGTTTTTT. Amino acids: CASKTEHTGELFF.

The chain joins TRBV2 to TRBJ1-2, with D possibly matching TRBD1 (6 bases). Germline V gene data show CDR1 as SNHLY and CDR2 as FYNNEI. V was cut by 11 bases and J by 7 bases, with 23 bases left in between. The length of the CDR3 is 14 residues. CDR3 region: CAGTSGGRVSGYTF. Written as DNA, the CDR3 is TGTGCCGGGACCTCGGGGGGGCGCGTCAGTGGCTACACCTTC.

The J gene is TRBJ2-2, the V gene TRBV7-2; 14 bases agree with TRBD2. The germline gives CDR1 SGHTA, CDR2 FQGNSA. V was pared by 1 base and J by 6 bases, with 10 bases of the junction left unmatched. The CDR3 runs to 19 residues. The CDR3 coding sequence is TGTGCCAGCAGCTTAGGATCAGGACTAGCGGGGGGTAAAGCCGGGGAGCTGTTTTTT. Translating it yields CASSLGSGLAGGKAGELFF. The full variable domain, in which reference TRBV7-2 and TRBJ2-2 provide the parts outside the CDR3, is GAGVSQSPSNKVTEKGKDVELRCDPISGHTALYWYRQSLGQGLEFLIYFQGNSAPDKSGLPSDRFSAERTGGSVSTLTIQRTQQEDSAVYLCASSLGSGLAGGKAGELFFGEGSRLTVL.

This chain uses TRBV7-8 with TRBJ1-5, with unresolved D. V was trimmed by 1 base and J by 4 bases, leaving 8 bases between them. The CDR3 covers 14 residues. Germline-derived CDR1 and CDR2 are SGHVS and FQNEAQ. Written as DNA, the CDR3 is TGTGCCAGCAGCTTAGGGGTAGGGAATCAGCCCCAGCATTTT. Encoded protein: CASSLGVGNQPQHF.

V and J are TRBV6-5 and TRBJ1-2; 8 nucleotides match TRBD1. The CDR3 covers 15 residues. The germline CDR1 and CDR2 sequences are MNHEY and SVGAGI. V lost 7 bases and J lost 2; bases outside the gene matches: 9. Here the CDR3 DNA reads TGTGCCAGCAAATACCAGGGGGCGCCCAACTATGGCTACACCTTC. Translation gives CASKYQGAPNYGYTF.

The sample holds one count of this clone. The CDR3 nucleotides are TGTGCCAGCCGCGGGGGGTTCAACCGCAACTATGGCTACACCTTC. Amino acid sequence: CASRGGFNRNYGYTF. The genes are TRBV19 and TRBJ1-2, with a possible D match to TRBD1 (5 bases). The V end was cut by 9 bases, the J end by 2 bases, with 19 bases between. The CDR3 contains 15 residues. CDR1 and CDR2 (germline): LNHDA, SQIVND (reference sequence).

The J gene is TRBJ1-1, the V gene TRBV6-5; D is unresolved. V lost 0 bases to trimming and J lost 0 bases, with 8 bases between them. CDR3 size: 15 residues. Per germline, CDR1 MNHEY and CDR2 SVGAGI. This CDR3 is CASSYSESLNTEAFF. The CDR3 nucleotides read TGTGCCAGCAGTTACTCCGAGAGCTTGAACACTGAAGCTTTCTTT.

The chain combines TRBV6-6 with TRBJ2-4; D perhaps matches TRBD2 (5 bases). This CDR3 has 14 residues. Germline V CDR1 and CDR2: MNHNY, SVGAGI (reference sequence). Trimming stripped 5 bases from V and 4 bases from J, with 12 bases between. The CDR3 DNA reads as TGTGCCAGCAGTCACATCCGGGAAAAAAACATTCAGTACTTC. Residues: CASSHIREKNIQYF.

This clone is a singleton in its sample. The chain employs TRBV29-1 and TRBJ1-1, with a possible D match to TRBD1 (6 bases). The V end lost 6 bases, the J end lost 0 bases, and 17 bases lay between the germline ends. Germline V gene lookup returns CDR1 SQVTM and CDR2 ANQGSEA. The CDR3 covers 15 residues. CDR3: CSVGGAALMNTEAFF. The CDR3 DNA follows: TGCAGCGTGGGGGGGGCAGCCCTCATGAACACTGAAGCTTTCTTT.

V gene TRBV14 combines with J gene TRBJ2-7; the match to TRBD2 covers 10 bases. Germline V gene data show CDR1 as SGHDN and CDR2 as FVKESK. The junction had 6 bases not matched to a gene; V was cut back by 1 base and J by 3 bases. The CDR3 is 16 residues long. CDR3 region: CASSQGPGLASYEQYV. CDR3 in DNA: TGTGCCAGCAGCCAAGGTCCGGGACTAGCGAGCTACGAGCAGTACGTC.

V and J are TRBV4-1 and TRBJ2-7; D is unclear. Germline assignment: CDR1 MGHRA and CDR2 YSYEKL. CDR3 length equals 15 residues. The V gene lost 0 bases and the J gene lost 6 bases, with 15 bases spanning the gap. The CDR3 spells CASSQESSGIGEQYF. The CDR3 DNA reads TGCGCCAGCAGCCAAGAATCATCAGGAATCGGCGAGCAGTACTTC.

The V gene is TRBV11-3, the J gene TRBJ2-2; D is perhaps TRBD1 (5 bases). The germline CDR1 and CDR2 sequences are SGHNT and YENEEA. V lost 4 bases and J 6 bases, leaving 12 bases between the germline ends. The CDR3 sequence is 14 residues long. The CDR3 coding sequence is TGTGCCAGCAGCTCACAGGCCCTTTCCGGGGAGCTGTTTTTT. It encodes CASSSQALSGELFF.

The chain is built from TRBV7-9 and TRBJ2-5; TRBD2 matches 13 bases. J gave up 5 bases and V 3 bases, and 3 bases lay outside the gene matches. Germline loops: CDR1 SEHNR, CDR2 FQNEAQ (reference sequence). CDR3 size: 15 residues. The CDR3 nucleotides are TGTGCCAGCAGCTTTGGGACTAGCGGGGCGGAGACCCAGTACTTC. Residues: CASSFGTSGAETQYF.

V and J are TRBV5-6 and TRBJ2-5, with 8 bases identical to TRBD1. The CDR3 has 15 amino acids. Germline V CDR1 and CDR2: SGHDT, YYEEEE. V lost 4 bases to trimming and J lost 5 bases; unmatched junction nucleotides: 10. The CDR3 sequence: CASSPRAGGGETQYF. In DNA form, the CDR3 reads TGTGCCAGCAGCCCCCGGGCAGGGGGCGGGGAGACCCAGTACTTC.

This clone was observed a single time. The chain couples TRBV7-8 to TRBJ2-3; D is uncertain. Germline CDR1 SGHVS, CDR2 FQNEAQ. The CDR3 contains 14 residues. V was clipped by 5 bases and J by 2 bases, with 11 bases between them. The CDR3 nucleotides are TGTGCCAGCAGCCCACCAGGAATCACAGATACGCAGTATTTT. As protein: CASSPPGITDTQYF.

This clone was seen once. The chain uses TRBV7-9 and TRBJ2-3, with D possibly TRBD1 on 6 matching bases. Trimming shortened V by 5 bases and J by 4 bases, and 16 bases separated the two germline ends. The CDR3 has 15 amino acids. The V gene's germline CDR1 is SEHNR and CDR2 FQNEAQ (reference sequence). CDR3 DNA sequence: TGTGCCAGCAGCCCCCACTCTGGACAGTCAGATACGCAGTATTTT. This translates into CASSPHSGQSDTQYF.

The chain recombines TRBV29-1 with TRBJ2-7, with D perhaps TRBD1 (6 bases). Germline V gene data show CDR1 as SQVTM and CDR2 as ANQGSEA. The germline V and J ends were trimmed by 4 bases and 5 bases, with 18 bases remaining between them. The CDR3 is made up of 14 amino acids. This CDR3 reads CSVVYLGGTHEQYV. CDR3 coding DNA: TGCAGCGTTGTCTACCTTGGGGGCACGCACGAGCAGTACGTC.

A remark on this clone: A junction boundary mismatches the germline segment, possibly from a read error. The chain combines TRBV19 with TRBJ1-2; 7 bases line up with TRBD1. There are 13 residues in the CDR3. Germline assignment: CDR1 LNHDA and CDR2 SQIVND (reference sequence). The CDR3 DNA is TGTGCCAGTAGTCCCTTGGACAGGCGGGGGCCCTCCTTC. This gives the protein CASSPLDRRGPSF. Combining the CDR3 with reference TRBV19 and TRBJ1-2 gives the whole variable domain DGGITQSPKYLFRKEGQNVTLSCEQNLNHDAMYWYRQDPGQGLRLIYYSQIVNDFQKGDIAEGYSVSREKKESFPLTVTSAQKNPTAFYLCASSPLDRRGPSFGSGTRLTVV.

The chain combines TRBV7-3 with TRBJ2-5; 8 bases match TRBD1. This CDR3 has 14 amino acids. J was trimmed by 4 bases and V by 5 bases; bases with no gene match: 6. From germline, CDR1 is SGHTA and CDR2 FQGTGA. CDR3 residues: CASSTDRGTETQYF. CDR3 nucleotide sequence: TGTGCCAGCAGCACCGACAGGGGTACAGAGACCCAGTACTTC.

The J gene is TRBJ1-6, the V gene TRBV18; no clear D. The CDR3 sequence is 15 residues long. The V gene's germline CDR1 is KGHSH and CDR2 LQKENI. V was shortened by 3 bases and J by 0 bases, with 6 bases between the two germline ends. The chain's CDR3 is CASSPQSSYNSPLHF. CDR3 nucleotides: TGTGCCAGCTCACCCCAGAGCTCCTATAATTCACCCCTCCACTTT.

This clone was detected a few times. The CDR3 is CASSGAGREETQYF. The CDR3 coding sequence is TGCGCCAGCAGTGGAGCCGGACGGGAAGAGACCCAGTACTTC. The chain couples TRBV10-1 to TRBJ2-5; D gene uncertain. Germline-derived CDR1 and CDR2 are WNHNN and SYGVQD (reference sequence). There are 14 residues in the CDR3. Trimming took 4 bases from V and 3 from J, leaving 12 bases between them.

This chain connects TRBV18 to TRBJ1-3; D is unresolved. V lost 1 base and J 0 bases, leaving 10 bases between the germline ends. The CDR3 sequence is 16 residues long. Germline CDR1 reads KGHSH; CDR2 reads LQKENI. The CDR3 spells CASSPRRENSGNTIYF. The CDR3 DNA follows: TGTGCCAGCTCACCACGACGGGAAAACTCTGGAAACACCATATATTTT.

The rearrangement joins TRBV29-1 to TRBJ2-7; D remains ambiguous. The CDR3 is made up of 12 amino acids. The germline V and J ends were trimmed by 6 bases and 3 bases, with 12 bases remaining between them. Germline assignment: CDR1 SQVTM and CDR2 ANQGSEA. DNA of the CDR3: TGCAGCGTCGCCATCGACCGCTACGAGCAGTACTTC. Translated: CSVAIDRYEQYF.